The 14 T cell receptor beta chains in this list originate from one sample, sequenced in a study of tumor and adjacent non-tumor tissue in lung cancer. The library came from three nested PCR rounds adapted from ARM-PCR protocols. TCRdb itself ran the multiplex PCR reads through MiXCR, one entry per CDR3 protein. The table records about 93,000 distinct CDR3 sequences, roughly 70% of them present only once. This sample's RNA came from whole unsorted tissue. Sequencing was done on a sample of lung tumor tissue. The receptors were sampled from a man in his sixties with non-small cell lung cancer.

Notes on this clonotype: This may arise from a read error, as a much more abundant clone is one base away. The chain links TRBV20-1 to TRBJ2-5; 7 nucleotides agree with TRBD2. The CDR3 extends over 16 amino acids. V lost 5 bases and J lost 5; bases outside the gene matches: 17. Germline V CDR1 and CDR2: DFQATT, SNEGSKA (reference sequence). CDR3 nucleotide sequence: TGCAGTGCTGTCCCCGGGACTACCGGGGGGTATGAGACCCAGTACTTC. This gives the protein CSAVPGTTGGYETQYF.

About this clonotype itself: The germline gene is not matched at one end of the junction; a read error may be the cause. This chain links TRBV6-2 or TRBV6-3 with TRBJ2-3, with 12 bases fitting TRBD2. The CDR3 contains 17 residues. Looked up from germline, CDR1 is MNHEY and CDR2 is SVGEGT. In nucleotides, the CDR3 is TGTACCAGCAGCACTAGCGGGAGGACCACTAGCACAGATACGCAGTATTTT. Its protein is CTSSTSGRTTSTDTQYF.

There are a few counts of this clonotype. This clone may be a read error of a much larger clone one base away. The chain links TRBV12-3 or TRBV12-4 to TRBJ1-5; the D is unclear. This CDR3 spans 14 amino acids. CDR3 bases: TGTGACAGCAGCCCCGGCGGAACCTATCAGCCCCAGCATTTT. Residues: CDSSPGGTYQPQHF.

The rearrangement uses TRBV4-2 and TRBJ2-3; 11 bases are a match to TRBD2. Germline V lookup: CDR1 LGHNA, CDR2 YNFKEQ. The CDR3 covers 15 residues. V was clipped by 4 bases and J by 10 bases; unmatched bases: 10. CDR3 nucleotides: TGTGCCAGCAGCCGTCTAGCGGGGGGCACAGACGCGCAGTATTTT. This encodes CASSRLAGGTDAQYF.

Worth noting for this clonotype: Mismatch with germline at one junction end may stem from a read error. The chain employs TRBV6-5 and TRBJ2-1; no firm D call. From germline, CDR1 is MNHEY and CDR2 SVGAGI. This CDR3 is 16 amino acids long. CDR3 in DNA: TGTGCCAACAGTTACACCCCGCCCGGAGCGTACAATAAGCAGTTCTTC. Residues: CANSYTPPGAYNKQFF.

The CDR3 protein is CASSPGGANGKETQYF. The CDR3, as DNA: TGTGCCAGCAGCCCGGGTGGCGCTAACGGGAAAGAGACCCAGTACTTC. V gene TRBV5-4 combines with J gene TRBJ2-5, with TRBD2 as a possible D gene (5 bases). The germline V gene has CDR1 SGHNT and CDR2 YYREEE (reference sequence). Between the trimmed V and J ends, which lost 4 bases and 3 bases, there was a span of 19 bases. The CDR3 consists of 16 residues.

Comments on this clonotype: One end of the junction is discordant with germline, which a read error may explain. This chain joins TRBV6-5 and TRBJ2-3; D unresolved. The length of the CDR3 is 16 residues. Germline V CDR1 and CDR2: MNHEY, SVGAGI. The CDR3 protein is CTSSFHGSSRTDTQYF. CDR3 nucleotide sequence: TGTACCAGCAGTTTCCACGGTAGCTCTAGGACAGATACGCAGTATTTT.

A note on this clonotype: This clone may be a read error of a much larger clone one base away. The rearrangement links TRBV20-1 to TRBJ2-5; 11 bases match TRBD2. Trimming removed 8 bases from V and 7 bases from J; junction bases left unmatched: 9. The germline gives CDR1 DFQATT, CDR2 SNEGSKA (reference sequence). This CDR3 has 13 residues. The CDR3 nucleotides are TGCAGTTCCATAGCGGGGGGGCCAGGGACCCAGTACTTC. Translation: CSSIAGGPGTQYF.

The chain's CDR3 is CASSSPGTSPAGDKFF. CDR3 coding DNA: TGTGCCAGCAGTTCCCCCGGGACTAGCCCGGCAGGTGATAAGTTCTTC. The V call is TRBV6-5, the J call TRBJ2-1; 9 bases fit TRBD2. The CDR3 totals 16 residues. The V gene's germline CDR1 is MNHEY and CDR2 SVGAGI. J lost 14 bases, V lost 4 bases, and 18 bases had no gene match.

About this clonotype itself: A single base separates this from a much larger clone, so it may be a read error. The CDR3 DNA reads TGTGCCAGCAACCGGGTTGACAGGAATGGCAATGAGCAGTTCTTC. Translating gives CASNRVDRNGNEQFF. This chain connects TRBV28 to TRBJ2-1; possibly TRBD1 for D (6 bases). Germline assignment: CDR1 MDHEN and CDR2 SYDVKM. Trimming removed 7 bases from V and 6 bases from J, with 19 bases in between. The CDR3 contains 15 residues.

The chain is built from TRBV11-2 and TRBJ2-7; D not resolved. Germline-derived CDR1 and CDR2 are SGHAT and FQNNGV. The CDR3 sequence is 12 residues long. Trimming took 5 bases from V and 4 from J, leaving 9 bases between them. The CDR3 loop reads CASSPPGYEQYF. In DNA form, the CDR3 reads TGTGCCAGCAGCCCTCCCGGGTACGAGCAGTACTTC.

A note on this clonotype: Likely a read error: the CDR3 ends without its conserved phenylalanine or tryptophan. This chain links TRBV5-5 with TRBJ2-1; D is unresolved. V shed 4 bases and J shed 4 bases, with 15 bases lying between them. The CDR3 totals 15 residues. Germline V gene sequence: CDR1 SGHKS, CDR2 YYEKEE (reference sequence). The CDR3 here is CASSVGRVGYNEQFL. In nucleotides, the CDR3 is TGTGCCAGCAGCGTTGGCCGTGTAGGATACAATGAGCAGTTCTTG.

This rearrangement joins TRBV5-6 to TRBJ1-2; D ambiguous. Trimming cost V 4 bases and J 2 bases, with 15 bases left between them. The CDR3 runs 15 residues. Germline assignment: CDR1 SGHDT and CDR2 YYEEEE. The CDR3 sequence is CASSLVALRNYGYTF. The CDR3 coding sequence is TGTGCCAGCAGCCTGGTGGCCCTTCGGAACTATGGCTACACCTTC.

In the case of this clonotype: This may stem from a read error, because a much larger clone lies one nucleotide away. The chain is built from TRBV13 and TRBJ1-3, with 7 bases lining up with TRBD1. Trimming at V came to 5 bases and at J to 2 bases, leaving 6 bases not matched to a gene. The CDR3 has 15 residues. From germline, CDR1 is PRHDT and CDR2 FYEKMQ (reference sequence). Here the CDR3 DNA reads TGTGCCAGCAGCCTCGGCGACAGGGCTGGAAACACCATATATTTT. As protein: CASSLGDRAGNTIYF.